Shown below are 32 T cell receptor beta chains from a single sample sequenced in a study of T cell changes during pregnancy in multiple sclerosis. Using immunoSEQ multiplex PCR, the repertoire was profiled, and TCRdb retains in-frame clones only, with some absent. The data contain approximately 88,000 clones, 85% to 95% of them seen just once; the ten biggest clones take up under 3%. The input for sequencing was peripheral blood, taken in the first trimester of pregnancy. The receptors were gathered from a female donor with multiple sclerosis, enrolled in a pregnancy study.

Here the CDR3 DNA reads TGTGCCTCCGACAGGGAGCAAGGGACAGATACGCAGTATTTT. It specifies CASDREQGTDTQYF. The gene calls are TRBV2 and TRBJ2-3; 7 bases are shared with TRBD1. V lost 11 bases and J lost 3; bases outside the gene matches: 11. CDR3 length: 14 amino acids. CDR1 and CDR2 from the germline V gene are SNHLY and FYNNEI.

The chain joins TRBV7-2 to TRBJ2-7, with TRBD1 matching 10 bases. Germline V CDR1 and CDR2: SGHTA, FQGNSA. V was clipped by 1 base and J by 3 bases; unmatched bases: 3. The CDR3 is 15 residues long. As DNA, the CDR3 is TGTGCCAGCAGCTTAGGGGGACAGGGGATCTACGAGCAGTACTTC. Amino acid sequence: CASSLGGQGIYEQYF.

The chain is built from TRBV6-6 and TRBJ1-5; 9 positions match TRBD1. Germline-derived CDR1 and CDR2 are MNHNY and SVGAGI (reference sequence). CDR3 length: 15 residues. V lost 7 bases and J lost 2; bases outside the gene matches: 6. CDR3 sequence (DNA): TGTGCCAGCACCGAGACAGGGGGACGCAATCAGCCCCAGCATTTT. It specifies CASTETGGRNQPQHF.

The chain joins TRBV11-3 to TRBJ2-2; 7 positions agree with TRBD1. Germline assignment: CDR1 SGHNT and CDR2 YENEEA. The CDR3 is 17 residues long. V shed 4 bases and J 5 bases; nucleotides not matched to a gene: 13. The CDR3 nucleotides read TGTGCCAGCAGCTCGGGACAGACCCTGATAGGGACCGGGGAGCTGTTTTTT. Its translation is CASSSGQTLIGTGELFF.

The CDR3: CASSLAGYGYTF. The DNA for the CDR3 is TGTGCCAGCAGTCTCGCGGGGTATGGCTACACCTTC. This rearrangement joins TRBV6-4 to TRBJ1-2; D is unclear. The length of the CDR3 is 12 residues. In germline, CDR1 is MRHNA, CDR2 SNTAGT. V lost 5 bases and J 5 bases, leaving 9 bases between the germline ends.

The chain carries TRBV7-2 and TRBJ2-7; D remains unclear. The germline V and J ends were trimmed by 4 bases and 5 bases, with 6 bases remaining between them. The CDR3 length is 11 residues. Germline V gene data show CDR1 as SGHTA and CDR2 as FQGNSA. CDR3 coding DNA: TGTGCCAGCAGCTCCAGGAACGAGCAGTACTTC. Its protein is CASSSRNEQYF.

The chain combines TRBV7-9 with TRBJ1-4, with D hard to call. Germline assignment: CDR1 SEHNR and CDR2 FQNEAQ (reference sequence). The CDR3 totals 11 residues. Trimming removed 3 bases from V and 14 bases from J, with 10 bases in between. The DNA of the CDR3 is TGTGCCAGCAGCTTCACCTCGGGGCTGTTTTTT. Residues: CASSFTSGLFF.

J is TRBJ1-2 and V is TRBV13; a possible D gene is TRBD1 (6 bases). This CDR3 region has 13 residues. CDR1 is PRHDT, CDR2 FYEKMQ, per germline (reference sequence). V dropped 4 bases and J dropped 3 bases, with 9 bases sitting between them. This CDR3 reads CASSSQGHYGYTF. As DNA, the CDR3 is TGTGCCAGCAGCTCACAGGGCCACTATGGCTACACCTTC.

This clone was found once. The rearrangement links TRBV11-2 to TRBJ1-2; D gene uncertain. Deletions cut 6 bases from V and 7 bases from J, with 15 bases between. This CDR3 contains 13 residues. Germline-derived CDR1 and CDR2 are SGHAT and FQNNGV. The CDR3 loop is CASSPSPELGYTF. DNA of the CDR3: TGTGCCAGCAGTCCATCCCCGGAGCTTGGCTACACCTTC.

V gene TRBV5-4 combines with J gene TRBJ2-7, with 10 nucleotides matching TRBD2. CDR1 is SGHNT, CDR2 YYREEE, per germline (reference sequence). The CDR3 length is 16 residues. V lost 4 bases and J lost 4; bases outside the gene matches: 11. The CDR3 DNA follows: TGTGCCAGCAGCCCCTCTAGCGGGAGAGTTTTATACGAGCAGTACTTC. Its protein is CASSPSSGRVLYEQYF.

The CDR3 DNA reads as TGTGCCAGTACAGGGTTCAATCAGCCCCAGCATTTT. This codes for CASTGFNQPQHF. The chain is built from TRBV2 and TRBJ1-5; D might be TRBD1 (6 bases). V was shortened by 9 bases and J by 3 bases, with 9 bases between the two germline ends. The CDR3 spans 12 residues. Germline V gene sequence: CDR1 SNHLY, CDR2 FYNNEI.

V is TRBV15 and J is TRBJ2-3, with D possibly TRBD2 on 5 matching bases. The length of the CDR3 is 14 residues. V shed 4 bases and J shed 0 bases, with 8 bases lying between them. In germline, CDR1 is LNHNV, CDR2 YYDKDF (reference sequence). The chain's CDR3 is CATSTERSTDTQYF. In nucleotides, the CDR3 is TGTGCCACCAGCACCGAGCGGAGCACAGATACGCAGTATTTT. The variable domain in full, with the rest retrieved from reference TRBV15 and TRBJ2-3, is DAMVIQNPRYQVTQFGKPVTLSCSQTLNHNVMYWYQQKSSQAPKLLFHYYDKDFNNEADTPDNFQSRRPNTSFCFLDIRSPGLGDTAMYLCATSTERSTDTQYFGPGTRLTVL.

This chain links TRBV11-3 with TRBJ2-7; tentatively, D is TRBD1 (5 bases). The germline gives CDR1 SGHNT, CDR2 YENEEA. Trimming took off 2 bases at V and 6 bases at J, with 11 bases between the two ends. This CDR3 is 13 amino acids long. In DNA, the CDR3 is TGTGCCAGCAGCTTATCTTCTGGGGCCGAGCAGTACTTC. As protein: CASSLSSGAEQYF.

The chain links TRBV6-1 to TRBJ1-5, with D maybe TRBD1 (5 bases). The CDR3 is 15 residues long. Trimming took 4 bases from V and 6 from J, leaving 16 bases between them. Germline CDR1 MNHNS, CDR2 SASEGT. CDR3 sequence reads: CASSGGLVVGQPQHF. The CDR3 region has the DNA TGTGCCAGCAGTGGGGGCCTGGTGGTGGGTCAGCCCCAGCATTTT.

The CDR3 reads CASSEYSGGETQYF. The DNA of the CDR3 is TGTGCCAGCAGTGAATATAGCGGTGGGGAGACCCAGTACTTC. V and J are TRBV25-1 and TRBJ2-5; a possible D gene is TRBD2 (6 bases). The CDR3 contains 14 residues. Germline assignment: CDR1 MGHDK and CDR2 SYGVNS. V was cut by 0 bases and J by 5 bases, with 10 bases left in between. The entire variable domain, with the rest obtained from reference TRBV25-1 and TRBJ2-5, is as follows: EADIYQTPRYLVIGTGKKITLECSQTMGHDKMYWYQQDPGMELHLIHYSYGVNSTEKGDLSSESTVSRIRTEHFPLTLESARPSHTSQYLCASSEYSGGETQYFGPGTRLLVL.

This clone was found once. The chain carries TRBV7-2 and TRBJ1-1, with TRBD1 matching 7 bases. With 7 bases clipped from V and 1 base from J, the junction kept 6 bases outside the gene matches. The CDR3 has 14 residues. From germline, CDR1 is SGHTA and CDR2 FQGNSA. CDR3 sequence reads: CASTADRKNTEAFF. DNA for the CDR3: TGTGCCAGCACCGCGGACAGGAAGAACACTGAAGCTTTCTTT.

The chain recombines TRBV19 with TRBJ2-7, with 11 bases that match TRBD2. The V segment lost 5 bases and the J segment 0 bases; nucleotides outside the gene matches: 3. CDR3 length equals 15 residues. In germline, CDR1 is LNHDA, CDR2 SQIVND (reference sequence). CDR3 DNA sequence: TGTGCCAGTAGTTCTAGCGGGAGGAGCTCCTACGAGCAGTACTTC. Its translation is CASSSSGRSSYEQYF.

This sequence joins TRBV7-6 and TRBJ2-7; D gene unclear. Trimming left V 3 bases short and J 3 bases short, with 15 bases between. This CDR3 has 15 amino acids. The germline V gene has CDR1 SGHVS and CDR2 FNYEAQ. CDR3 DNA sequence: TGTGCCAGCAGCTTGCGCCCGGTCAGACACTACGAGCAGTACTTC. Protein: CASSLRPVRHYEQYF.

The V call is TRBV5-6, the J call TRBJ2-1; 11 bases agree with TRBD2. Germline CDR1 reads SGHDT; CDR2 reads YYEEEE. The J segment lost 7 bases and the V segment lost 4 bases, leaving 10 bases of the junction unmatched. There are 16 residues in the CDR3. CDR3 amino acids: CASSPRGSGRVNEQFF. In nucleotides, the CDR3 is TGTGCCAGCAGCCCCCGGGGTAGCGGGAGGGTGAATGAGCAGTTCTTC.

The rearrangement links TRBV15 to TRBJ2-7, with TRBD1 as a possible D gene (6 bases). Germline values: CDR1 LNHNV, CDR2 YYDKDF (reference sequence). V was trimmed by 3 bases and J by 3 bases, leaving 18 bases between them. The CDR3 is 16 residues long. This chain's CDR3 is CATSSLAPGHHYEQYF. DNA for the CDR3: TGTGCCACCAGCAGTCTTGCTCCGGGACACCACTACGAGCAGTACTTC.

This chain connects TRBV5-1 to TRBJ2-1, with 10 nucleotides matching TRBD2. Germline CDR1 SGHRS, CDR2 YFSETQ. The CDR3 is 16 amino acids. V lost 0 bases, J lost 2 bases, and 2 bases stayed unmatched. The CDR3 spells CASSLDLAGAYNEQFF. The CDR3 DNA reads as TGCGCCAGCAGCTTGGATCTAGCGGGAGCCTACAATGAGCAGTTCTTC. Full variable domain (missing parts from reference TRBV5-1 and TRBJ2-1): KAGVTQTPRYLIKTRGQQVTLSCSPISGHRSVSWYQQTPGQGLQFLFEYFSETQRNKGNFPGRFSGRQFSNSRSEMNVSTLELGDSALYLCASSLDLAGAYNEQFFGPGTRLTVL.

A single count supports this clone. The chain employs TRBV15 and TRBJ2-5, with D possibly matching TRBD1 (5 bases). V shed 0 bases and J shed 5 bases, with 13 bases lying between them. Germline V gene lookup returns CDR1 LNHNV and CDR2 YYDKDF (reference sequence). The CDR3 has 15 residues. The chain's CDR3 is CATSRDGALLETQYF. CDR3 sequence (DNA): TGTGCCACCAGCAGAGATGGGGCCCTCTTGGAGACCCAGTACTTC.

The chain is built from TRBV11-3 and TRBJ2-2, with a possible D match to TRBD2 (5 bases). Germline CDR1 SGHNT, CDR2 YENEEA. V dropped 3 bases and J dropped 7 bases, with 9 bases sitting between them. The CDR3 spans 13 residues. The CDR3: CASSFNRGGELFF. The CDR3 nucleotides read TGTGCCAGCAGCTTTAACCGGGGCGGGGAGCTGTTTTTT.

The chain uses TRBV7-9 and TRBJ1-4; tentative D call: TRBD1 (6 bases). The CDR3 runs to 15 residues. Trimming removed 5 bases from V and 7 bases from J, with 17 bases in between. The V gene's germline CDR1 is SEHNR and CDR2 FQNEAQ (reference sequence). This chain's CDR3 is CASSPSRGSSEKLFF. The CDR3 DNA reads as TGTGCCAGCAGCCCCTCGAGGGGGAGTTCTGAAAAACTGTTTTTT.

This rearrangement joins TRBV6-1 to TRBJ2-5; 11 bases align to TRBD2. The end of the DNA aligns better with TRBJ2-7, so the J call may be wrong. Per germline, CDR1 MNHNS and CDR2 SASEGT. CDR3 length equals 15 residues. CDR3 loop: CASSARLAGRYEQYF. As DNA, the CDR3 is TGTGCCAGCAGTGCCCGACTAGCGGGACGCTACGAGCAGTACTTC.

V gene TRBV5-1 combines with J gene TRBJ1-3; D may be TRBD1 (5 bases). V lost 0 bases and J 0 bases, leaving 16 bases between the germline ends. Germline-derived CDR1 and CDR2 are SGHRS and YFSETQ. CDR3 length: 18 amino acids. The CDR3 bases are TGCGCCAGCAGCTTGGCAGGAGCATCACAGGTCTCTGGAAACACCATATATTTT. As protein: CASSLAGASQVSGNTIYF.

The DNA of the CDR3 is TGTGCCAGCAGAGTACAGGGGAGGAGAGAGACCCAGTACTTC. Its protein is CASRVQGRRETQYF. The chain links TRBV5-4 to TRBJ2-5; TRBD1 might be the D (7 bases). CDR3 length: 14 residues. V lost 5 bases, J lost 4 bases, and 15 bases lay in between. Germline V gene lookup returns CDR1 SGHNT and CDR2 YYREEE (reference sequence).

The chain is built from TRBV19 and TRBJ1-5; D possibly corresponds to TRBD1 (5 bases). The CDR3 sequence is 16 residues long. Trimming removed 7 bases at V and 2 bases at J, with 18 bases between. The germline V gene has CDR1 LNHDA and CDR2 SQIVND (reference sequence). CDR3 coding DNA: TGTGCCAGTACTAACAGGCCGGGCCGGGGCAATCAGCCCCAGCATTTT. Translating gives CASTNRPGRGNQPQHF.

The chain employs TRBV30 and TRBJ2-3; TRBD2 might be the D (6 bases). Trimming took 3 bases from V and 3 from J, leaving 19 bases between them. The length of the CDR3 is 16 residues. Germline CDR1 is GTSNPN and CDR2 is SVGIG (reference sequence). This CDR3 reads CAWSVLAVMGTDTQYF. The CDR3 nucleotides are TGTGCCTGGAGCGTCTTAGCGGTAATGGGGACAGATACGCAGTATTTT. Full variable domain (remainder filled in from reference TRBV30 and TRBJ2-3): SQTIHQWPATLVQPVGSPLSLECTVEGTSNPNLYWYRQAAGRGLQLLFYSVGIGQISSEVPQNLSASRPQDRQFILSSKKLLLSDSGFYLCAWSVLAVMGTDTQYFGPGTRLTVL.

The V call is TRBV16, the J call TRBJ1-2, with 12 positions matching TRBD1. Germline-derived CDR1 and CDR2 are KGHSY and FQNENV. The length of the CDR3 is 17 residues. After removal of 2 bases from V and 2 bases from J, the junction contained 6 bases not matched to a gene. CDR3 coding DNA: TGTGCCAGCAGCCAACTATGGGGACAGGGGGCGAACTATGGCTACACCTTC. This encodes CASSQLWGQGANYGYTF.

The chain joins TRBV28 to TRBJ1-2; 7 nucleotides agree with TRBD1. Germline-derived CDR1 and CDR2 are MDHEN and SYDVKM. The V and J ends lost 4 bases and 2 bases, in that order; junction bases with no gene match: 7. This CDR3 has 15 residues. This chain's CDR3 is CASSSRQGRNYGYTF. The CDR3 coding sequence is TGTGCCAGCAGTTCCAGACAGGGACGGAACTATGGCTACACCTTC.

The chain has TRBV7-9 and TRBJ1-2; D may be TRBD1 (5 bases). The CDR3 is 11 residues long. Per germline, CDR1 SEHNR and CDR2 FQNEAQ (reference sequence). Deletions cut 2 bases from V and 10 bases from J, with 8 bases between. The CDR3 coding sequence is TGTGCCAGCAGCTTAATACAGGACTACACCTTC. As protein: CASSLIQDYTF. Based on the CDR3 plus reference TRBV7-9 and TRBJ1-2, the full variable domain is DTGVSQNPRHKITKRGQNVTFRCDPISEHNRLYWYRQTLGQGPEFLTYFQNEAQLEKSRLLSDRFSAERPKGSFSTLEIQRTEQGDSAMYLCASSLIQDYTFGSGTRLTVV.